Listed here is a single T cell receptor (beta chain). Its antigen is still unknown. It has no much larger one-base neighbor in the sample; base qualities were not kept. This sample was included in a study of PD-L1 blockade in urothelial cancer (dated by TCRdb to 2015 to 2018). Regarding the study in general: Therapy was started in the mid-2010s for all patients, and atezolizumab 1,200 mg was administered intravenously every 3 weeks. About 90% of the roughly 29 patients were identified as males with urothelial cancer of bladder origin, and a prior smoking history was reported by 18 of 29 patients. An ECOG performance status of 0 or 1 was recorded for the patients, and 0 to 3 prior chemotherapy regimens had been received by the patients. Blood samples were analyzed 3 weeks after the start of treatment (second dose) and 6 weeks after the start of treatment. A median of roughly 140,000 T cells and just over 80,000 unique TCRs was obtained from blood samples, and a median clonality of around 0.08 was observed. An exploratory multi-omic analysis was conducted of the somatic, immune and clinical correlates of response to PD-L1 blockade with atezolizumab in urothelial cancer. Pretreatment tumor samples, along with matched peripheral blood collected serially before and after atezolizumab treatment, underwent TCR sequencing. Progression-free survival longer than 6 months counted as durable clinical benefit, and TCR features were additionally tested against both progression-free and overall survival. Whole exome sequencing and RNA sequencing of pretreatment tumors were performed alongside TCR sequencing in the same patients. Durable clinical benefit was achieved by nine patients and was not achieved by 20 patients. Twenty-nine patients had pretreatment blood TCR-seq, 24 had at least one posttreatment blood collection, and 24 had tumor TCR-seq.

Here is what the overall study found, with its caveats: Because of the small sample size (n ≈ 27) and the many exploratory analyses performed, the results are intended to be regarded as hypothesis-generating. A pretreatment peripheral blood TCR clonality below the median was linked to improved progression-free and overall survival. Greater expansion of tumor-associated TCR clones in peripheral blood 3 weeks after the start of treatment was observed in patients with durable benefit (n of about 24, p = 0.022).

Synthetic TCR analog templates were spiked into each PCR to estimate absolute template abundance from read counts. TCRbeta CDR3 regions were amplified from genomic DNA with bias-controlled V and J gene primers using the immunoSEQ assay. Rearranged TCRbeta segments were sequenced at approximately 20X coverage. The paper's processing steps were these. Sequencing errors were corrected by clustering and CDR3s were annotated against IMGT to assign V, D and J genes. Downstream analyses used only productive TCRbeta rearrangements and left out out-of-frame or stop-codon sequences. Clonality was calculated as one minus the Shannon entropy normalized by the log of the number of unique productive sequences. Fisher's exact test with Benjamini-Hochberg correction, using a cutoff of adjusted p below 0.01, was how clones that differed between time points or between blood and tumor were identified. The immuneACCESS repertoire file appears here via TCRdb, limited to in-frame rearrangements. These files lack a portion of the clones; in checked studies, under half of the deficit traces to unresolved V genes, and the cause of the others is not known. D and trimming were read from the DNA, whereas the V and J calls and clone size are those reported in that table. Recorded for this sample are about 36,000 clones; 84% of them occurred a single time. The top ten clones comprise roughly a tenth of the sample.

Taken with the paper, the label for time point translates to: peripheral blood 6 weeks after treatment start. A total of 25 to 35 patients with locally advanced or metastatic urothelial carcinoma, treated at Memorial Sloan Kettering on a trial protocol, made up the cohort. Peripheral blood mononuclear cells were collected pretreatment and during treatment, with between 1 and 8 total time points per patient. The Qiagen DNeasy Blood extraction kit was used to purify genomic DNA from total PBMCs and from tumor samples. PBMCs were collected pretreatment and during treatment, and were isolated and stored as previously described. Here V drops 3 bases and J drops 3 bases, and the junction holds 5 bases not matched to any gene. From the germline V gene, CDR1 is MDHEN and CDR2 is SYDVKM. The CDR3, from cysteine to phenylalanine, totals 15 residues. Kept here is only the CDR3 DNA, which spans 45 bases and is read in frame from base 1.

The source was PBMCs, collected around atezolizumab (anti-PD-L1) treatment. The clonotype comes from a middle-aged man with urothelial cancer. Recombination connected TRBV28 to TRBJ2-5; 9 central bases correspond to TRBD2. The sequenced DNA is TGTGCCAGCAGTTTCGGGCTAGCGGGGAAAGAGACCCAGTACTTC. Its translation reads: CASSFGLAGKETQYF.